This TCR beta chain was captured in a study of shared clonotypes between healthy human individuals. General study results and limits: Among the subsets, naive ones generally showed larger estimated richness than memory ones.

Assay: immunoSEQ multiplex PCR; the TCRdb copy retains only in-frame clones and omits some. The sample yields over a million clones, under 80% seen once. Germline V gene sequence: CDR1 SGHTA, CDR2 FQGNSA. V was cut by 2 bases and J by 0 bases, with 10 bases left in between. This CDR3 is built from 15 residues. This clone was observed a few times. Its antigen is not identified. The sequencing sample was made of memory CD4+ T cells sorted from blood. The subset denotes: CD45RA-negative fraction. The chain joins TRBV7-2 to TRBJ1-1; unclear D gene. The clonotype comes from a man aged 18 to 29 in good health. CDR3 sequence (DNA): TGTGCCAGCAGCTTATGGGAGGCCTTGAACACTGAAGCTTTCTTT. This gives the protein CASSLWEALNTEAFF.